This TCR beta chain comes out of a study of identical twins. Findings of the study overall: Modeled out-of-frame TCR alpha sharing in monozygotic twins fell below observed levels. Insertions were fewer in abundant cord blood beta clonotypes, whereas memory repertoires showed none of this pattern.

This clonotype was observed a few times. Its antigen is unidentified. CDR1 is SGHRS, CDR2 YFSETQ, per germline. Trimming removed 0 bases from V and 10 bases from J; junction bases left unmatched: 14. This CDR3 is built from 17 residues. TCRdb used MiXCR to reprocess the 5' RACE reads, holding one entry per CDR3 protein. The data show hundreds of thousands of distinct CDR3 sequences, around a sixth seen once. This sample was shared with a second study, whose subject was T cells expressing NK-cell markers. From that paper: These clonotypes also led the CD3+CD56-NKG2C+ fraction in a handful of donors.

The chain carries TRBV5-1 and TRBJ2-1; the match to TRBD2 covers 9 bases. The sequenced material came from PBMCs. The TCR sequence derives from a woman under 30 in good health. CDR3 loop: CASSLDPISGRAYEQFF. CDR3 coding DNA: TGCGCCAGCAGCTTGGATCCCATTAGCGGGAGAGCGTACGAGCAGTTCTTC.